This paragraph reports one T cell receptor beta chain. Antigen specificity is unknown. This sample is drawn from a study of T cells in localized non-small cell lung cancer. Overall study findings and caveats: Tumor trailed uninvolved adjacent lung in T cell clonality, which peaked there. Multi-region tumor sequencing was not done, so intratumor heterogeneity could not be excluded. A higher density of T cells in blood coincided with extended overall survival. A median approximately 59 of the top 100 tumor clones appeared in adjacent lung.

The method was immunoSEQ multiplex PCR; TCRdb's version includes in-frame clones alone and lacks a portion of them. The sample records some 10,000 clones, roughly 84% being singletons. V was clipped by 3 bases and J by 3 bases, with 17 bases between them. From germline, CDR1 is MDHEN and CDR2 SYDVKM. This CDR3 region has 16 residues. The TCR comes from a male donor at least 60 years old with stage III lung adenocarcinoma. The material sequenced was peripheral blood, taken before any cancer treatment. The chain employs TRBV28 and TRBJ1-1; the D is unclear. The CDR3 region has the DNA TGTGCCAGCAGTTTGCCCGGAATGGGAGTGGACACTGAAGCTTTCTTT. The encoded protein is CASSLPGMGVDTEAFF.